This T cell receptor (beta chain) is from a study of blood T cell repertoires in COVID-19. J was trimmed by 4 bases and V by 6 bases; bases with no gene match: 12. Per the germline V gene, CDR1 is MNHEY and CDR2 is SVGEGT. This CDR3 comprises 16 residues. Generated by immunoSEQ multiplex PCR, the TCRdb table keeps only in-frame clones and is missing some. Altogether about 61,000 clones are present, around 80% being singletons, with the ten largest covering less than 7%. The sequence was obtained from a woman between 65 and 79 years old with acute or convalescent COVID-19. The gene calls are TRBV6-2 or TRBV6-3 and TRBJ2-5, with TRBD2 matching 9 bases. Sequencing was performed on peripheral blood. CDR3 bases: TGTGCCAGCAGCCGACCAGGACTAGCGACTACAGAGACCCAGTACTTC. This codes for CASSRPGLATTETQYF.